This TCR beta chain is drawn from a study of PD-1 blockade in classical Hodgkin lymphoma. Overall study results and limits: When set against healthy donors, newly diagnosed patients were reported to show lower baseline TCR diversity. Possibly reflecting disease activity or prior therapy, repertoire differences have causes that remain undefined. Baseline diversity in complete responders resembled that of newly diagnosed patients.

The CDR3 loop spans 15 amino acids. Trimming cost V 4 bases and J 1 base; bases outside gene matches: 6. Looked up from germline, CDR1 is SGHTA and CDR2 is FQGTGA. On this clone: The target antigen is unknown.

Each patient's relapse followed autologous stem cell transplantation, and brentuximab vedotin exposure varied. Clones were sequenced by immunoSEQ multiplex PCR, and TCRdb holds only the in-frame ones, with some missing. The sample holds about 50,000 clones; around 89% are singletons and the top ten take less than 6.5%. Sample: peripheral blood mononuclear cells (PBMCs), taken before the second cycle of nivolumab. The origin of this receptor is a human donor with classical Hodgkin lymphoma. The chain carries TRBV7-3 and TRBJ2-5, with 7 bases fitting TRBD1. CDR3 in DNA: TGTGCCAGCAGCTCCATAGGGGGCGTCCAAGAGACCCAGTACTTC. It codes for CASSSIGGVQETQYF.